This TCR beta chain was captured by sequencing in a study of T cells after posttransplantation cyclophosphamide. Profiling relied on immunoSEQ multiplex PCR, and the TCRdb table lists in-frame clones only, not all of them. The sample holds more than 20,000 clones, approximately 76% seen once. The length of the CDR3 is 17 residues. The trim removed 4 bases at V and 8 bases at J, leaving 12 bases unmatched. Germline V CDR1 and CDR2: SGHTA, FQGTGA. Sequencing used memory CD4+ T cells sorted from PBMCs. The chain couples TRBV7-3 to TRBJ1-6; 9 bases fit TRBD1. The TCR originated in a woman between 55 and 75 years old in good health, CMV-negative, and a related stem cell transplant donor. The CDR3 loop is CASSSIRDREAHSPLHF. CDR3 DNA: TGTGCCAGCAGCTCCATCCGGGACAGGGAAGCTCATTCACCCCTCCACTTT.